These 15 T cell receptor beta chains came from one sample sequenced in a study of graft-versus-host responses after intestinal transplantation. Clones were read by immunoSEQ multiplex PCR, and TCRdb kept only the in-frame ones, dropping some. The top ten hold more than 0.095% of the sample, which has around 120,000 clones, about 93% seen once. Their cognate antigens are unknown. This sample comprised unstimulated CD4+ T cells sorted from spleen or lymph node cells, obtained before intestinal transplant. These receptors were taken from a human donor who received an intestinal transplant.

The chain joins TRBV6-5 to TRBJ2-5; 8 bases are shared with TRBD2. The DNA end lines up better with TRBJ2-7; the J call may be wrong. From germline, CDR1 is MNHEY and CDR2 SVGAGI. The CDR3 runs 15 residues. CDR3 nucleotides: TGTGCCAGCAGTTACTCACTGGGACTAGCCTACGAGCAGTACTTC. It yields the protein CASSYSLGLAYEQYF.

V usage is TRBV6-5 and J usage is TRBJ1-2; D is possibly TRBD1 (6 bases). Germline CDR1 reads MNHEY; CDR2 reads SVGAGI. Trimming stripped 0 bases from V and 1 base from J, with 9 bases between. CDR3 length: 15 amino acids. For the CDR3, the DNA is TGTGCCAGCAGTTACTCGGCAGGGGATAACTATGGCTACACCTTC. Residues: CASSYSAGDNYGYTF.

The table lists this clone with a count of one. The V gene is TRBV4-2, the J gene TRBJ2-1, with D possibly matching TRBD2 (6 bases). Germline V lookup: CDR1 LGHNA, CDR2 YNFKEQ. The CDR3 sequence is 17 residues long. The V end was cut by 6 bases, the J end by 6 bases, with 24 bases between. The CDR3 nucleotides read TGTGCCAGCAGAACTGGAATAGCGGCCACCGACCTCAATGAGCAGTTCTTC. Amino acid sequence: CASRTGIAATDLNEQFF.

The chain uses TRBV5-5 and TRBJ2-5; D gene unclear. Judging by the DNA end, TRBJ2-7 fits better; the J call may be wrong. The CDR3 covers 12 residues. Per the germline V gene, CDR1 is SGHKS and CDR2 is YYEKEE (reference sequence). The CDR3 sequence is CASSALFYEQYF. Here the CDR3 DNA reads TGTGCCAGCAGCGCCTTGTTCTACGAGCAGTACTTC.

V gene TRBV13 combines with J gene TRBJ2-1, with 12 bases lining up with TRBD2. After removal of 1 base from V and 7 bases from J, the junction contained 2 bases not matched to a gene. Germline V gives CDR1 PRHDT, CDR2 FYEKMQ (reference sequence). CDR3 length: 15 amino acids. CDR3 residues: CASSLVLAGGNEQFF. As DNA, the CDR3 is TGTGCCAGCAGCTTAGTACTAGCGGGAGGAAATGAGCAGTTCTTC.

This chain joins TRBV14 and TRBJ2-5; 8 bases line up with TRBD1. The germline CDR1 and CDR2 sequences are SGHDN and FVKESK. The CDR3 runs to 15 residues. The junction had 6 bases not matched to a gene; V was cut back by 3 bases and J by 3 bases. CDR3 bases: TGTGCCAGCAGCCAGCGACAGGGGATTAAAGAGACCCAGTACTTC. Translation gives CASSQRQGIKETQYF.

This rearrangement joins TRBV9 to TRBJ2-2; D is unclear. From germline, CDR1 is SGDLS and CDR2 YYNGEE. CDR3 length: 13 residues. Deletions cut 0 bases from V and 6 bases from J, with 6 bases between. The CDR3 nucleotides are TGTGCCAGCAGCGTAGGCCCCGCCGGGGAGCTGTTTTTT. This sequence encodes CASSVGPAGELFF. The variable domain in full, completed from reference TRBV9 and TRBJ2-2, reads DSGVTQTPKHLITATGQRVTLRCSPRSGDLSVYWYQQSLDQGLQFLIQYYNGEERAKGNILERFSAQQFPDLHSELNLSSLELGDSALYFCASSVGPAGELFFGEGSRLTVL.

The CDR3 DNA reads as TGTGCCACCCGCGTCCAGACAGCAAACAATGAGCAGTTCTTC. Translating gives CATRVQTANNEQFF. This rearrangement joins TRBV19 to TRBJ2-1, with a weak D call TRBD1 (5 bases). V shed 10 bases and J shed 5 bases, with 18 bases lying between them. CDR1 LNHDA and CDR2 SQIVND come from the germline V gene (reference sequence). The CDR3 extends over 14 amino acids.

The rearrangement joins TRBV18 to TRBJ2-7; D gene unclear. This CDR3 has 15 amino acids. Trimming removed 6 bases at V and 3 bases at J, with 18 bases between. Germline V gene sequence: CDR1 KGHSH, CDR2 LQKENI. The CDR3 DNA reads TGTGCCAGCTCCCCCTTTGGAATCGGAGACTACGAGCAGTACTTC. The encoded protein is CASSPFGIGDYEQYF.

This sequence joins TRBV18 and TRBJ2-7; the match to TRBD2 covers 7 bases. The CDR3 totals 15 residues. Trimming removed 3 bases from V and 0 bases from J; junction bases left unmatched: 5. CDR1 and CDR2 from the germline V gene are KGHSH and LQKENI. The CDR3: CASSPREGSSYEQYF. CDR3 DNA sequence: TGTGCCAGCTCACCGAGGGAGGGAAGCTCCTACGAGCAGTACTTC.

The chain employs TRBV7-9 and TRBJ2-4, with a weak D call TRBD1 (5 bases). Trimming took off 2 bases at V and 6 bases at J, with 17 bases between the two ends. The CDR3 loop spans 16 amino acids. Germline V gene data show CDR1 as SEHNR and CDR2 as FQNEAQ (reference sequence). For the CDR3, the DNA is TGTGCCAGCAGCTTATTTTTAGGACCCCAGGGAAACATTCAGTACTTC. Its translation is CASSLFLGPQGNIQYF. Based on the CDR3 plus reference TRBV7-9 and TRBJ2-4, the full variable domain is DTGVSQNPRHKITKRGQNVTFRCDPISEHNRLYWYRQTLGQGPEFLTYFQNEAQLEKSRLLSDRFSAERPKGSFSTLEIQRTEQGDSAMYLCASSLFLGPQGNIQYFGAGTRLSVL.

As for this clone: This specimen includes other DNA sequences encoding the same CDR3. This chain uses TRBV6-5 with TRBJ1-4; D uncertain. With 0 bases removed from V and 0 bases from J, the gap between germline ends came to 5 bases. The CDR3 runs 15 residues. Germline CDR1 MNHEY, CDR2 SVGAGI. DNA for the CDR3: TGTGCCAGCAGTTACTCGCCTGCAACTAATGAAAAACTGTTTTTT. It is translated as CASSYSPATNEKLFF.

This chain connects TRBV5-1 to TRBJ1-5; 7 bases align to TRBD1. The CDR3 length is 14 residues. The V gene's germline CDR1 is SGHRS and CDR2 YFSETQ. V shed 2 bases and J 7 bases; nucleotides not matched to a gene: 6. Here the CDR3 reads CASSLGTAGQPQHF. Written as DNA, the CDR3 is TGCGCCAGCAGCTTAGGGACAGCGGGGCAGCCCCAGCATTTT.

The chain uses TRBV27 and TRBJ2-1; D is unresolved. The CDR3 has 16 residues. Germline lookup yields CDR1 MNHEY and CDR2 SMNVEV (reference sequence). Trimming took off 3 bases at V and 0 bases at J, with 12 bases between the two ends. The chain's CDR3 is CASSFVTLSSYNEQFF. The CDR3, as DNA: TGTGCCAGCAGTTTCGTGACCCTTAGCTCCTACAATGAGCAGTTCTTC.

This clone came up once. One end of the junction varies from germline; a read error may be responsible. This chain joins TRBV5-6 and TRBJ1-1; no reliable D call. Germline lookup yields CDR1 SGHDT and CDR2 YYEEEE. There are 10 residues in the CDR3. CDR3: CASSLARRVF. DNA of the CDR3: TGTGCCAGCAGCTTGGCGAGACGGGTCTTT.